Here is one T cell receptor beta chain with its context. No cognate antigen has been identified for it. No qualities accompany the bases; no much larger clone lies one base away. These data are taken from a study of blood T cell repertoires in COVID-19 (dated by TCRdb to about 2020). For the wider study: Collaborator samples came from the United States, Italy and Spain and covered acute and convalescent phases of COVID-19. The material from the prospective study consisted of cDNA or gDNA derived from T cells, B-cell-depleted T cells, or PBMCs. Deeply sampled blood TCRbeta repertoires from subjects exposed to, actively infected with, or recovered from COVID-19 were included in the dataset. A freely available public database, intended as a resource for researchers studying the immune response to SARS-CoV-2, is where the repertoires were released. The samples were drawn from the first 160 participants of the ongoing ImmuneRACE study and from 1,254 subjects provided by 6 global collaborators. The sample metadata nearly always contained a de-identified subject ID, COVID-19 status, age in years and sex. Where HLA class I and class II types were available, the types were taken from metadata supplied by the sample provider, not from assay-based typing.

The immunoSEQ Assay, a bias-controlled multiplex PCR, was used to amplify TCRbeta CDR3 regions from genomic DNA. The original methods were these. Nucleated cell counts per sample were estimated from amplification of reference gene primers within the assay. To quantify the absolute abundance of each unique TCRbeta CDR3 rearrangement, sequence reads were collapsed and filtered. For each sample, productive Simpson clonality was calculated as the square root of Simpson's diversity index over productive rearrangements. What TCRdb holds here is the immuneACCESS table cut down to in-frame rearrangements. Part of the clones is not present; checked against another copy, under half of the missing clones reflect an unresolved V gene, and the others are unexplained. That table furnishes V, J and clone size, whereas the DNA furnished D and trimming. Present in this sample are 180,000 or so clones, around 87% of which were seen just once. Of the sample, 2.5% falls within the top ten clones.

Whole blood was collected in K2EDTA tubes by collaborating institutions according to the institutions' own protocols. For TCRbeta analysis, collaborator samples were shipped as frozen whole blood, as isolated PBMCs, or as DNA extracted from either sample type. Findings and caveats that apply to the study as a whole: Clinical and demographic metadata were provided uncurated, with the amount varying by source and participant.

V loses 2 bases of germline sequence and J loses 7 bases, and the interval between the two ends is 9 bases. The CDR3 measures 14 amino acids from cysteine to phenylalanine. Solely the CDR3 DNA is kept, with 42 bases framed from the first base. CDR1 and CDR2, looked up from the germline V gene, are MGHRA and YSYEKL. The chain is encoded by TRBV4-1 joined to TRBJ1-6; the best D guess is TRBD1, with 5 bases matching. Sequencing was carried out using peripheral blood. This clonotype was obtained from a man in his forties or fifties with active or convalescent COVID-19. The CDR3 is CASSQTEGNSPLHF. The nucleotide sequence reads TGCGCCAGCAGCCAAACGGAGGGGAATTCACCCCTCCACTTT.